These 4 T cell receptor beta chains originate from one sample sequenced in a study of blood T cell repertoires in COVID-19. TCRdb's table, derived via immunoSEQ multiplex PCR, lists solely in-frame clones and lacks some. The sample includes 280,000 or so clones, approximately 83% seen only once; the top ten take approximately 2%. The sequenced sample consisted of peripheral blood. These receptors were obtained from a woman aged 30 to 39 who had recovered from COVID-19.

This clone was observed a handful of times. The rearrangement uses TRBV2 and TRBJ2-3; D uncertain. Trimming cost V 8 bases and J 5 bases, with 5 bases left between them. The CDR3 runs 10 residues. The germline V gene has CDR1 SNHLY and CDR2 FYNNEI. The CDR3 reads CASLLDTQYF. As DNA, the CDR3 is TGTGCCAGCCTTCTAGATACGCAGTATTTT.

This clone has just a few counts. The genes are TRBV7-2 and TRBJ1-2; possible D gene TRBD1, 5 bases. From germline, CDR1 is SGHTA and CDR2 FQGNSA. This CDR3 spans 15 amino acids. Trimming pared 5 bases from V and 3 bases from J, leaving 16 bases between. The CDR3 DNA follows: TGTGCCAGCAGCCCACAAGAAGGGGTAGACTATGGCTACACCTTC. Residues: CASSPQEGVDYGYTF.

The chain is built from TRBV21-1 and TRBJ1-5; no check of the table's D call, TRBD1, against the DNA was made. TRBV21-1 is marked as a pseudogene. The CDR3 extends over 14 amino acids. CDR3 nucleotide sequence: TGTGCCAGCAGCAAAGGAGCCAGGGCGCAGCCCCAGCATTTT. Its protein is CASSKGARAQPQHF.

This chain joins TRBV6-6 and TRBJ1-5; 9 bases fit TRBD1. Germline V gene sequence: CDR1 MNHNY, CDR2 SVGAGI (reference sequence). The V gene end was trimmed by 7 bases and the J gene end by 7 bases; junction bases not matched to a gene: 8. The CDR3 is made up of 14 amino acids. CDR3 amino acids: CASNKQGAGQPQHF. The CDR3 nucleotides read TGTGCCAGCAATAAACAGGGGGCCGGGCAGCCCCAGCATTTT.